The 18 T cell receptor beta chains reported below all come from one sample, sequenced in a study of beta chain features in type 1 diabetes. What was sequenced were expressed TCRB transcripts, since all of the isolated RNA had been reverse transcribed. Profiling relied on immunoSEQ multiplex PCR, and the TCRdb table lists in-frame clones only, not all of them. The sample lists 200,000 to 250,000 clones; 68% were seen once. Material for sequencing was naive CD4+ T cells from blood. These receptors were collected from a man aged 25 to 40 in good health.

The chain recombines TRBV7-2 with TRBJ2-5; 11 bases line up with TRBD2. V was clipped by 0 bases and J by 3 bases; unmatched bases: 6. CDR3 length equals 17 residues. The germline CDR1 and CDR2 sequences are SGHTA and FQGNSA. The CDR3: CASSLARLAGGKETQYF. Here the CDR3 DNA reads TGTGCCAGCAGCTTAGCGAGGCTAGCGGGGGGAAAAGAGACCCAGTACTTC.

This clone was counted once. The chain carries TRBV28 and TRBJ2-1; 9 nucleotides agree with TRBD2. Germline CDR1 MDHEN, CDR2 SYDVKM. CDR3 length: 15 residues. Germline trimming cut 5 bases from V and 9 bases from J; bases unmatched to any gene: 11. CDR3: CASSLLAGLSGEQFF. CDR3 DNA: TGTGCCAGCAGTCTACTAGCGGGTTTAAGCGGTGAGCAGTTCTTC.

The chain is built from TRBV30 and TRBJ1-2; D possibly corresponds to TRBD1 (5 bases). The germline CDR1 and CDR2 sequences are GTSNPN and SVGIG (reference sequence). The CDR3 length is 13 residues. Trimming stripped 5 bases from V and 2 bases from J, with 12 bases between. The CDR3: CAWSRTPNYGYTF. The CDR3 DNA reads as TGTGCCTGGTCCCGGACACCAAACTATGGCTACACCTTC.

The table lists this clone with a count of one. This specimen includes other DNA sequences encoding the same CDR3. The chain employs TRBV7-2 and TRBJ2-1; 7 positions match TRBD2. V was clipped by 5 bases and J by 0 bases; unmatched bases: 4. The CDR3 runs 15 residues. The germline gives CDR1 SGHTA, CDR2 FQGNSA. CDR3 in amino acids: CASSPGGSSYNEQFF. CDR3 coding DNA: TGTGCCAGCAGCCCGGGCGGGAGCTCCTACAATGAGCAGTTCTTC.

The sample holds a few counts of this clone. The same CDR3 is also encoded by other DNA sequences in this sample. The chain uses TRBV30 and TRBJ2-3; 7 bases agree with TRBD2. The CDR3 has 12 residues. Per the germline V gene, CDR1 is GTSNPN and CDR2 is SVGIG (reference sequence). The trim removed 1 base at V and 5 bases at J, leaving 0 bases unmatched. CDR3 residues: CAWSGGGDTQYF. The CDR3 DNA reads TGTGCCTGGAGTGGCGGGGGAGATACGCAGTATTTT. Filled out from reference TRBV30 and TRBJ2-3, the complete variable domain reads SQTIHQWPATLVQPVGSPLSLECTVEGTSNPNLYWYRQAAGRGLQLLFYSVGIGQISSEVPQNLSASRPQDRQFILSSKKLLLSDSGFYLCAWSGGGDTQYFGPGTRLTVL.

The chain links TRBV2 to TRBJ2-5; TRBD2 aligns across 8 bases. The CDR3 runs to 14 residues. Germline CDR1 reads SNHLY; CDR2 reads FYNNEI. With V trimmed by 11 bases and J by 5 bases, 13 bases remained unmatched. CDR3 sequence reads: CASTELAVWETQYF. The CDR3 nucleotides read TGTGCCTCTACCGAACTAGCGGTTTGGGAGACCCAGTACTTC.

The V call is TRBV29-1, the J call TRBJ1-1; 9 bases map to TRBD1. The CDR3 runs 12 residues. Germline CDR1 SQVTM, CDR2 ANQGSEA. Trimming took 6 bases from V and 11 from J; bases not matched to a gene: 10. The CDR3 reads CSVTGGAVSAFF. The DNA for the CDR3 is TGCAGCGTAACAGGGGGCGCGGTATCCGCTTTCTTT.

This rearrangement joins TRBV21-1 to TRBJ2-7; the table's D call of TRBD1 was not tested on the DNA. TRBV21-1 constitutes a pseudogene. CDR3 length: 16 amino acids. In nucleotides, the CDR3 is TGTGCCAGCAGCAAGGGCCGGGTGGACAGGGGCTACGAGCAGTACTTC. Translating it yields CASSKGRVDRGYEQYF.

V is TRBV29-1 and J is TRBJ1-1, with a possible D match to TRBD1 (5 bases). Germline values: CDR1 SQVTM, CDR2 ANQGSEA. This CDR3 contains 11 residues. V was clipped by 4 bases and J by 6 bases, with 9 bases between them. The CDR3 sequence is CSVVRGAEAFF. The CDR3, as DNA: TGCAGCGTTGTACGGGGGGCTGAAGCTTTCTTT.

V usage is TRBV28 and J usage is TRBJ2-2; 7 bases fit TRBD1. This CDR3 spans 16 amino acids. The germline V gene has CDR1 MDHEN and CDR2 SYDVKM. V lost 6 bases to trimming and J lost 4 bases; unmatched junction nucleotides: 11. The CDR3 sequence is CASSQPGQRRTGELFF. CDR3 nucleotides: TGTGCCAGCAGCCAACCGGGACAGAGACGCACCGGGGAGCTGTTTTTT.

The chain is built from TRBV30 and TRBJ2-6; TRBD1 matches 8 bases. CDR3 size: 14 residues. Germline values: CDR1 GTSNPN, CDR2 SVGIG (reference sequence). V shed 7 bases, J shed 0 bases, and the junction held 2 bases outside the gene matches. The CDR3 region has the DNA TGTGCCTATACAGGGGGCTCTGGGGCCAACGTCCTGACTTTC. Amino acids: CAYTGGSGANVLTF.

This chain uses TRBV30 with TRBJ2-3; D could derive from TRBD1 or TRBD2 (5 bases each). V was clipped by 2 bases and J by 5 bases, with 14 bases between them. CDR1 GTSNPN and CDR2 SVGIG come from the germline V gene (reference sequence). CDR3 length: 14 residues. Here the CDR3 reads CAWSLDTSQDTQYF. The CDR3 DNA is TGTGCCTGGAGTTTGGACACTAGTCAAGATACGCAGTATTTT.

The sample holds one count of this clone. This chain joins TRBV25-1 and TRBJ2-7; 8 bases match TRBD1. The germline V gene encodes CDR1 MGHDK and CDR2 SYGVNS. The CDR3 covers 14 residues. Unmatched junction bases numbered 8, after V lost 5 bases and J lost 5 bases. The CDR3 DNA is TGTGCCAGCAGTTTCCGGACAGGGTCCCACGAGCAGTACTTC. Amino acid sequence: CASSFRTGSHEQYF.

The chain couples TRBV7-9 to TRBJ1-2; D is unclear. Between the trimmed V and J ends, which lost 0 bases and 4 bases, there was a span of 12 bases. This CDR3 has 15 amino acids. In germline, CDR1 is SEHNR, CDR2 FQNEAQ (reference sequence). CDR3 sequence (DNA): TGTGCCAGCAGCTTAGCTGCGGGGATTTCCTATGGCTACACCTTC. It translates to CASSLAAGISYGYTF.

This clone has a single count. V usage is TRBV27 and J usage is TRBJ2-6; 7 nucleotides align to TRBD1. J was trimmed by 2 bases and V by 5 bases; bases with no gene match: 3. The V gene's germline CDR1 is MNHEY and CDR2 SMNVEV (reference sequence). The CDR3 totals 15 residues. The CDR3 sequence: CASSSQGAGANVLTF. The CDR3, as DNA: TGTGCCAGCAGTAGCCAGGGGGCTGGGGCCAACGTCCTGACTTTC. Complete variable domain (other parts from reference TRBV27 and TRBJ2-6): EAQVTQNPRYLITVTGKKLTVTCSQNMNHEYMSWYRQDPGLGLRQIYYSMNVEVTDKGDVPEGYKVSRKEKRNFPLILESPSPNQTSLYFCASSSQGAGANVLTFGAGSRLTVL.

The gene calls are TRBV25-1 and TRBJ1-5, with D unresolved. The germline V and J ends were trimmed by 4 bases and 7 bases, with 11 bases remaining between them. Looked up from germline, CDR1 is MGHDK and CDR2 is SYGVNS. This CDR3 spans 13 amino acids. The CDR3 here is CASSGRTGQPQHF. The CDR3 nucleotides are TGTGCCAGCAGTGGTAGAACGGGCCAGCCCCAGCATTTT.

The rearrangement joins TRBV9 to TRBJ2-1; D may be TRBD1 or TRBD2 (6 bases each). V dropped 4 bases and J dropped 10 bases, with 21 bases sitting between them. The CDR3 has 15 residues. Germline loops: CDR1 SGDLS, CDR2 YYNGEE. CDR3 DNA sequence: TGTGCCAGCAGCCCCTGGACGGGGGCGGGAAGCGAGCAGTTCTTC. Its translation is CASSPWTGAGSEQFF.

The V and J genes are TRBV7-9 and TRBJ2-5, with TRBD1 matching 7 bases. This CDR3 region has 14 residues. Germline CDR1 reads SEHNR; CDR2 reads FQNEAQ (reference sequence). V gave up 3 bases and J gave up 4 bases; unmatched junction bases: 5. CDR3 in amino acids: CASSLTGMGETQYF. The CDR3 DNA sequence: TGTGCCAGCAGCTTGACAGGGATGGGAGAGACCCAGTACTTC.